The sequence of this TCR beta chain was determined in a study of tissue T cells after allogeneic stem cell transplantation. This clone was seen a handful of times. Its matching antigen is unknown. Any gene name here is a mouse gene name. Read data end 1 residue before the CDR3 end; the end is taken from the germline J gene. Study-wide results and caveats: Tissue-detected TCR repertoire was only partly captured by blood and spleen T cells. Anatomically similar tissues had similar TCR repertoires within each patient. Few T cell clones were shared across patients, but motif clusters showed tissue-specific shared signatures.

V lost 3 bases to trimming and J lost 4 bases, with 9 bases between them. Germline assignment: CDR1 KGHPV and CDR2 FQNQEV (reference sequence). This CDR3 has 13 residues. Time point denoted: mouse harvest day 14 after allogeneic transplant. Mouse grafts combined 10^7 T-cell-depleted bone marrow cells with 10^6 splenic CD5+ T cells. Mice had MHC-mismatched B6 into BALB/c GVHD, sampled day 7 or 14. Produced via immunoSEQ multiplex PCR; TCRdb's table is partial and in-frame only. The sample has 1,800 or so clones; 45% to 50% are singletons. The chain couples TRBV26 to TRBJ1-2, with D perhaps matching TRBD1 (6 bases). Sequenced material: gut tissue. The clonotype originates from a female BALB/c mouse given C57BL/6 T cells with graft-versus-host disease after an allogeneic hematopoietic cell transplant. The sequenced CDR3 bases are TGTGCCAGCAGTCTTCAGGGGCGCTCCGACTACACC. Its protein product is CASSLQGRSDYT. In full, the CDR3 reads CASSLQGRSDYTF. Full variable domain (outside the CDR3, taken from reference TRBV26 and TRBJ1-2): NSKVIQTPRYLVKGQGQKAKMRCIPEKGHPVVFWYQQNKNNEFKFLINFQNQEVLQQIDMTEKRFSAECPSNSPCSLEIQSSEAGDSALYLCASSLQGRSDYTFGSGTRLLVI.